This T cell receptor beta chain was retrieved from a study of cytotoxic CD8 clonotypes in ibrutinib-treated CLL. On the study more broadly: Overall, around 25 responses were partial and 2 complete; following median roughly 68 months, about 15 patients stayed remitted and about 12 progressed.

This clone was recorded once. Its antigen is unidentified. TCR beta library input comprised roughly 2 micrograms of genomic DNA from cryopreserved PBMCs. The study, taken as a whole, reports: Upon ibrutinib response clonality rose, and upon progression it fell back toward baseline. T-cell clonality at baseline went above that of age-matched healthy donors and rose and fell with circulating CD8+ T-cell counts.

Data came from immunoSEQ multiplex PCR; TCRdb stores just in-frame clones and leaves some out. This table holds some 130,000 clones, approximately 83% found once. Germline V gives CDR1 MNHNS, CDR2 SASEGT. V was trimmed by 3 bases and J by 4 bases, leaving 9 bases between them. CDR3 size: 13 residues. Sample: PBMCs, taken after 24 months of ibrutinib treatment. J is TRBJ1-2 and V is TRBV6-1; D unclear. The TCR originated in a human donor with chronic lymphocytic leukemia. For the CDR3, the DNA is TGTGCCAGCAGTGATCTTACGGGCTATGGCTACACCTTC. Protein: CASSDLTGYGYTF.